This TCR beta chain was documented in a study of T cell changes during pregnancy in multiple sclerosis. Only in-frame clones appear in the TCRdb table, and some are missing; sequencing was by immunoSEQ multiplex PCR. Counted here are about 55,000 clones, about 87% occurring once; the ten biggest clones make up roughly 0.54%. Germline V CDR1 and CDR2: SGHDN, FVKESK. Trimming at V came to 4 bases and at J to 4 bases, leaving 10 bases not matched to a gene. The CDR3 sequence is 15 residues long. The chain has TRBV14 and TRBJ2-7, with 7 bases matching TRBD1. Specimen: CD4+ T cells from peripheral blood mononuclear cells, collected in the first trimester of pregnancy. The source of this sequence is a female donor with multiple sclerosis, enrolled in a pregnancy study. CDR3 nucleotides: TGTGCCAGCAGCCCTTTAGGGACAGCTATATACGAGCAGTACTTC. Its translation is CASSPLGTAIYEQYF.